The 27 T cell receptor beta chains listed next were all sequenced from one sample in a study of cytomegalovirus exposure and HLA in healthy donors. Use of 60 Vbeta and 13 Jbeta primers characterized the PCR. The assay was immunoSEQ multiplex PCR, and TCRdb's table has in-frame clones only and misses some. The table includes around 220,000 clones, approximately 80% detected once. The sequenced material came from PBMCs. These receptors all come from a girl between 10 and 17 years old in good health and CMV-seronegative.

The sample holds one count of this clone. The gene calls are TRBV9 and TRBJ2-5; 15 nucleotides line up with TRBD2. Germline V gene sequence: CDR1 SGDLS, CDR2 YYNGEE. After removal of 4 bases from V and 5 bases from J, the junction contained 15 bases not matched to a gene. The CDR3 has 19 amino acids. The CDR3 nucleotides are TGTGCCAGCAGCCCTCCCCCCGGACTAGCGGGGGGGCCATATGAGACCCAGTACTTC. This codes for CASSPPPGLAGGPYETQYF.

V usage is TRBV29-1 and J usage is TRBJ1-1; no definite D call. The CDR3 is 11 amino acids. The germline V gene has CDR1 SQVTM and CDR2 ANQGSEA. Trimming took 6 bases from V and 4 from J, leaving 9 bases between them. CDR3: CSVQEATEAFF. The CDR3 bases are TGCAGCGTCCAGGAGGCCACTGAAGCTTTCTTT.

The chain has TRBV28 and TRBJ1-1; D unclear. The CDR3 consists of 14 residues. V gave up 6 bases and J gave up 2 bases, with 13 bases separating them. Germline CDR1 and CDR2: MDHEN and SYDVKM. CDR3 protein: CASSRHRGNTEAFF. DNA for the CDR3: TGTGCCAGCAGCAGACACCGGGGTAACACTGAAGCTTTCTTT.

The chain uses TRBV2 and TRBJ2-7; D remains ambiguous. V was trimmed by 6 bases and J by 4 bases, leaving 7 bases between them. The CDR3 length is 11 residues. CDR1 and CDR2 from the germline V gene are SNHLY and FYNNEI. Written as DNA, the CDR3 is TGTGCCAGCAGCCTCAGTTACGAGCAGTACTTC. Its translation is CASSLSYEQYF.

This clone was seen just once. This chain uses TRBV30 with TRBJ1-5; D not resolved. The germline V gene encodes CDR1 GTSNPN and CDR2 SVGIG (reference sequence). This CDR3 is 13 amino acids long. Trimming shortened V by 1 base and J by 1 base, and 5 bases separated the two germline ends. CDR3 in amino acids: CAWSGESNQPQHF. The CDR3 DNA sequence: TGTGCCTGGAGTGGGGAGAGCAATCAGCCCCAGCATTTT.

This chain joins TRBV7-9 and TRBJ2-1, with 7 bases aligning to TRBD1. This CDR3 has 15 residues. Trimming cost V 4 bases and J 7 bases; bases outside gene matches: 10. The germline CDR1 and CDR2 sequences are SEHNR and FQNEAQ (reference sequence). CDR3 amino acids: CASSSNRGPGNEQFF. Here the CDR3 DNA reads TGTGCCAGCAGCTCGAACAGGGGCCCCGGGAATGAGCAGTTCTTC.

Turning to this clone: A read error may account for a junction end that differs from germline. The chain has TRBV7-7 and TRBJ2-1, with 12 bases fitting TRBD2. The germline CDR1 and CDR2 sequences are SSHAT and FNYEAQ (reference sequence). This CDR3 has 17 amino acids. The CDR3: CASSPFLLAGGPKGQFF. CDR3 in DNA: TGTGCTAGCAGCCCCTTTCTTCTAGCGGGAGGGCCTAAGGGGCAGTTCTTC.

This chain uses TRBV5-1 with TRBJ1-3, with TRBD1 identical over 9 bases. Unmatched junction bases numbered 12, after V lost 5 bases and J lost 0 bases. Germline V gives CDR1 SGHRS, CDR2 YFSETQ. CDR3 length equals 18 residues. The DNA of the CDR3 is TGCGCCAGCAGAAACGACGAACAGGGGGCTCGCTCTGGAAACACCATATATTTT. Amino acids: CASRNDEQGARSGNTIYF.

The V call is TRBV7-3, the J call TRBJ2-1; 13 bases agree with TRBD2. V shed 5 bases and J 6 bases; nucleotides not matched to a gene: 4. The germline gives CDR1 SGHTA, CDR2 FQGTGA. This CDR3 is built from 15 residues. Written as DNA, the CDR3 is TGTGCCAGCAGCCCTCGACTAGCGGGAGGCAATGAGCAGTTCTTC. Its protein is CASSPRLAGGNEQFF.

The chain links TRBV7-2 to TRBJ2-7, with D perhaps matching TRBD1 (5 bases). The V and J ends lost 4 bases and 6 bases respectively, with 10 bases between them. The CDR3 sequence is 12 residues long. Germline values: CDR1 SGHTA, CDR2 FQGNSA. CDR3 bases: TGTGCCAGCAGCTACGACAGATTCGAGCAGTACTTC. Translated: CASSYDRFEQYF.

The chain links TRBV7-2 to TRBJ2-7, with D possibly being TRBD2 (7 bases). Germline CDR1 reads SGHTA; CDR2 reads FQGNSA. Trimming shortened V by 5 bases and J by 7 bases, and 21 bases separated the two germline ends. This CDR3 contains 15 residues. In nucleotides, the CDR3 is TGTGCCAGCAGCCAGAAGTGGGGGGGCCAGGGTGAGCAGTACTTC. This codes for CASSQKWGGQGEQYF.

This chain connects TRBV28 to TRBJ1-1; TRBD1 is a possible D gene (6 bases). V was pared by 6 bases and J by 4 bases, with 9 bases between. The CDR3 loop spans 12 amino acids. CDR1 and CDR2 (germline): MDHEN, SYDVKM. CDR3 sequence reads: CASSYRVTEAFF. The CDR3 bases are TGTGCCAGCAGCTACAGGGTCACTGAAGCTTTCTTT.

This clone was detected once. This sequence joins TRBV6-5 and TRBJ2-7; D is perhaps TRBD2 (6 bases). The CDR3 is 12 residues long. Germline V gene data show CDR1 as MNHEY and CDR2 as SVGAGI. V shed 4 bases and J shed 6 bases, with 10 bases lying between them. This chain's CDR3 is CASSSDGSEQYF. The CDR3 DNA is TGTGCCAGCAGTTCCGACGGGAGCGAGCAGTACTTC.

This clone was recorded only once. The chain has TRBV29-1 and TRBJ2-3, with 9 positions matching TRBD2. V lost 4 bases, J lost 1 base, and 0 bases stayed unmatched. CDR1 is SQVTM, CDR2 ANQGSEA, per germline. The CDR3 sequence is 13 residues long. This CDR3 reads CSVASGGTDTQYF. As DNA, the CDR3 is TGCAGCGTTGCTAGCGGGGGCACAGATACGCAGTATTTT.

A few counts support this clone. The gene calls are TRBV6-8 and TRBJ1-1, with D perhaps matching TRBD1 (6 bases). The CDR3 covers 12 residues. Trimming left V 6 bases short and J 11 bases short, with 16 bases between. Germline-derived CDR1 and CDR2 are MNHGY and SAAAGT. The CDR3 sequence is CASSHRVLDAFF. The CDR3 bases are TGTGCCAGCAGCCACAGGGTTTTGGATGCTTTCTTT.

The chain combines TRBV30 with TRBJ1-1; maybe TRBD1 (5 bases). The ends were cut back, 3 bases at V and 1 base at J, with 9 bases in the middle. This CDR3 spans 13 amino acids. The germline V gene has CDR1 GTSNPN and CDR2 SVGIG (reference sequence). The CDR3: CAWRGEGNTEAFF. CDR3 nucleotides: TGTGCCTGGAGAGGGGAGGGGAACACTGAAGCTTTCTTT. Full variable domain (missing parts from reference TRBV30 and TRBJ1-1): SQTIHQWPATLVQPVGSPLSLECTVEGTSNPNLYWYRQAAGRGLQLLFYSVGIGQISSEVPQNLSASRPQDRQFILSSKKLLLSDSGFYLCAWRGEGNTEAFFGQGTRLTVV.

This chain uses TRBV19 with TRBJ2-7; TRBD2 aligns across 7 bases. The CDR3 runs to 15 residues. Germline V lookup: CDR1 LNHDA, CDR2 SQIVND (reference sequence). The V gene end was trimmed by 1 base and the J gene end by 4 bases; junction bases not matched to a gene: 7. CDR3 protein: CASSIGLQGGYEQYF. DNA for the CDR3: TGTGCCAGTAGTATAGGATTGCAGGGAGGGTACGAGCAGTACTTC.

The J gene is TRBJ2-1, the V gene TRBV10-3, with 9 nucleotides matching TRBD1. CDR3 length: 18 residues. Germline loops: CDR1 ENHRY, CDR2 SYGVKD. V was clipped by 8 bases and J by 5 bases; unmatched bases: 19. Here the CDR3 reads CAISPLGQGLGGNNEQFF. The CDR3, as DNA: TGTGCCATCTCTCCTTTGGGACAGGGCTTAGGTGGGAACAATGAGCAGTTCTTC.

The chain uses TRBV19 and TRBJ2-1; 9 bases line up with TRBD2. The germline CDR1 and CDR2 sequences are LNHDA and SQIVND (reference sequence). CDR3 length equals 17 residues. The V gene end was trimmed by 6 bases and the J gene end by 6 bases; junction bases not matched to a gene: 15. CDR3 sequence: CASRTHTVRGGSNEQFF. In nucleotides, the CDR3 is TGTGCCAGTAGAACTCATACAGTGCGGGGGGGTTCCAATGAGCAGTTCTTC.

This chain links TRBV9 with TRBJ1-4, with TRBD1 as a possible D gene (6 bases). Trimming took off 0 bases at V and 10 bases at J, with 10 bases between the two ends. This CDR3 region has 13 residues. CDR1 and CDR2 from the germline V gene are SGDLS and YYNGEE. CDR3 protein: CASSVGIGGKLFF. CDR3 nucleotides: TGTGCCAGCAGCGTAGGAATAGGGGGAAAACTGTTTTTT.

The chain uses TRBV30 and TRBJ2-1; 12 positions match TRBD2. Germline V gene data show CDR1 as GTSNPN and CDR2 as SVGIG (reference sequence). The V gene end was trimmed by 5 bases and the J gene end by 11 bases; junction bases not matched to a gene: 4. This CDR3 comprises 12 residues. Here the CDR3 DNA reads TGTGCCTGGCGACTAGCGGGGGTGAAGCAGTTCTTC. The encoded protein is CAWRLAGVKQFF.

The gene calls are TRBV7-2 and TRBJ2-7, with TRBD1 matching 9 bases. The CDR3 totals 15 residues. V lost 5 bases and J lost 5; bases outside the gene matches: 10. CDR1 SGHTA and CDR2 FQGNSA come from the germline V gene. DNA for the CDR3: TGTGCCAGCAGCAAAACCGGGACAGGGTCCGACGAGCAGTACTTC. The encoded protein is CASSKTGTGSDEQYF. Filled out from reference TRBV7-2 and TRBJ2-7, the complete variable domain reads GAGVSQSPSNKVTEKGKDVELRCDPISGHTALYWYRQSLGQGLEFLIYFQGNSAPDKSGLPSDRFSAERTGGSVSTLTIQRTQQEDSAVYLCASSKTGTGSDEQYFGPGTRLTVT.

The chain uses TRBV30 and TRBJ2-5; D unclear. This CDR3 has 12 amino acids. V lost 0 bases and J 2 bases, leaving 4 bases between the germline ends. The germline V gene encodes CDR1 GTSNPN and CDR2 SVGIG (reference sequence). Here the CDR3 DNA reads TGTGCCTGGAGTGTGGCTCAAGAGACCCAGTACTTC. This encodes CAWSVAQETQYF.

V is TRBV28 and J is TRBJ1-1; TRBD1 agrees at 9 bases. The CDR3 is 14 amino acids. Germline V gene lookup returns CDR1 MDHEN and CDR2 SYDVKM. V shed 5 bases, J shed 5 bases, and the junction held 6 bases outside the gene matches. The CDR3 DNA reads TGTGCCAGCAGTCAGGACAGGGGACGAACTGAAGCTTTCTTT. As protein: CASSQDRGRTEAFF.

This chain links TRBV7-9 with TRBJ1-2; D gene uncertain. CDR1 and CDR2 (germline): SEHNR, FQNEAQ (reference sequence). This CDR3 has 13 residues. The ends were cut back, 1 base at V and 8 bases at J, with 11 bases in the middle. The CDR3 is CASSLGGLRGYTF. CDR3 bases: TGTGCCAGCAGCTTAGGAGGGTTGAGAGGCTACACCTTC.

The V call is TRBV30, the J call TRBJ2-6; D may be TRBD2 (6 bases). The CDR3 is made up of 16 amino acids. The germline V and J ends were trimmed by 1 base and 0 bases, with 10 bases remaining between them. CDR1 and CDR2 from the germline V gene are GTSNPN and SVGIG (reference sequence). CDR3 DNA sequence: TGTGCCTGGAGTGGTTCCGGGAGCTCTGGGGCCAACGTCCTGACTTTC. It is translated as CAWSGSGSSGANVLTF.

This clone appeared a single time. The chain uses TRBV19 and TRBJ1-4; D might be TRBD1 (5 bases). CDR1 and CDR2 from the germline V gene are LNHDA and SQIVND (reference sequence). The V end was cut by 6 bases, the J end by 8 bases, with 10 bases between. This CDR3 has 12 residues. The chain's CDR3 is CASSHRGEKLFF. The DNA of the CDR3 is TGTGCCAGTAGCCATCGGGGGGAAAAACTGTTTTTT.